The rows below give T cell receptor beta chains drawn from one sample of a study of shared clonotypes between healthy human individuals. The repertoire was sequenced with immunoSEQ multiplex PCR; TCRdb's copy has only in-frame clones and lacks some. The sample lists millions of clones, 90% to 95% occurring once. What was sequenced was naive CD4+ T cells sorted from blood. The origin of the receptors is a young man in good health. CDR3s include the opening cysteine and the closing phenylalanine or tryptophan. Each record gives: V gene, clone size, D gene, J gene, CDR3 DNA, CDR3 protein. A D gene is named only where the DNA matches it firmly. Expanded clones get a size class; other rows say once, few or many, or leave the size out.

v_call: TRBV5-1; clone_size: -; d_call: TRBD2; j_call: TRBJ2-5; cdr3_nt: TGCGCCAGCAGCTTTGGGACTAGCGGGAGGGAGACCCAGTACTTC; cdr3_aa: CASSFGTSGRETQYF
v_call: TRBV2; clone_size: -; d_call: -; j_call: TRBJ2-7; cdr3_nt: TGTGCCAGCAGTGAAGACAGGGCCTCCTATTGCGAGCAGTACTTC; cdr3_aa: CASSEDRASYCEQYF
v_call: TRBV7-9; clone_size: -; d_call: TRBD1; j_call: TRBJ2-7; cdr3_nt: TGTGCCAGCAGCTTGATGACAGGGGCCTACGAGCAGTACTTC; cdr3_aa: CASSLMTGAYEQYF
v_call: TRBV7-9; clone_size: -; d_call: -; j_call: TRBJ1-1; cdr3_nt: TGTGCCAGCAGCTTAGCTCGTAGGGGCAGCTCGAACACTGAAGCTTTCTTT; cdr3_aa: CASSLARRGSSNTEAFF
v_call: TRBV5-1; clone_size: -; d_call: TRBD2; j_call: TRBJ2-3; cdr3_nt: TGCGCCAGCAGCTTTATAGCGGGAGGACAAGATACGCAGTATTTT; cdr3_aa: CASSFIAGGQDTQYF
v_call: TRBV29-1; clone_size: once; d_call: -; j_call: TRBJ2-2; cdr3_nt: TGCAGCGTTGAAGGGGGATCTAGGATTAACACCGGGGAGCTGTTTTTT; cdr3_aa: CSVEGGSRINTGELFF
v_call: TRBV29-1; clone_size: once; d_call: -; j_call: TRBJ2-7; cdr3_nt: TGCAGCGTTGGATCGGCAGGGGGGGGCTCCTACGAGCAGTACTTC; cdr3_aa: CSVGSAGGGSYEQYF
v_call: TRBV5-1; clone_size: -; d_call: -; j_call: TRBJ2-5; cdr3_nt: TGCGCCAGCAGCACGCTAAGTCGGAGACAAGAGACCCAGTACTTC; cdr3_aa: CASSTLSRRQETQYF
v_call: TRBV5-1; clone_size: -; d_call: TRBD2; j_call: TRBJ2-3; cdr3_nt: TGCGCCAGCAGCTTGGCATTGGTTGAGCGGGGGGCTATAGATACGCAGTATTTT; cdr3_aa: CASSLALVERGAIDTQYF
v_call: TRBV7-3; clone_size: -; d_call: TRBD1; j_call: TRBJ1-2; cdr3_nt: TGTGCCAGCAGACTAACCGGACAGGGGACGCTCATAGGGGGCTACACCTTC; cdr3_aa: CASRLTGQGTLIGGYTF
v_call: TRBV29-1; clone_size: once; d_call: TRBD1; j_call: TRBJ2-3; cdr3_nt: TGCAGCGCACGACAGGGGAGCACAGATACGCAGTATTTT; cdr3_aa: CSARQGSTDTQYF
v_call: TRBV6-5; clone_size: -; d_call: TRBD1; j_call: TRBJ1-1; cdr3_nt: TGTGCCAGCAATACGGGACAGGGGGCGGTCACTGAAGCTTTCTTT; cdr3_aa: CASNTGQGAVTEAFF
v_call: TRBV2; clone_size: -; d_call: -; j_call: TRBJ1-2; cdr3_nt: TGTGCCAGCAGTGAAGGGCCAACTAACTATGGCTACACCTTC; cdr3_aa: CASSEGPTNYGYTF
v_call: TRBV28; clone_size: -; d_call: -; j_call: TRBJ1-5; cdr3_nt: TGTGCCAGCAGTGTAAACGGGCGGGGCGCAGGGCCCCAGCATTTT; cdr3_aa: CASSVNGRGAGPQHF
v_call: TRBV6-5; clone_size: -; d_call: TRBD1; j_call: TRBJ2-7; cdr3_nt: TGTGCCAGCTCGGTAACGGGACAGGGGTTCTACGAGCAGTACTTC; cdr3_aa: CASSVTGQGFYEQYF
v_call: TRBV7-9; clone_size: once; d_call: -; j_call: TRBJ2-3; cdr3_nt: TGTGCCAGCAGCTTAGCCCGGGTAGGGGATACGCAGTATTTT; cdr3_aa: CASSLARVGDTQYF
v_call: TRBV4-3; clone_size: -; d_call: -; j_call: TRBJ2-7; cdr3_nt: TGCGCCAGCAGCCAACAACAGGGTAGCTCCTACGAGCAGTACTTC; cdr3_aa: CASSQQQGSSYEQYF
v_call: TRBV14; clone_size: -; d_call: -; j_call: TRBJ2-7; cdr3_nt: TGTGCCAGCAGCCAAGGAAGGGGGCAGTACTTC; cdr3_aa: CASSQGRGQYF
v_call: TRBV18; clone_size: once; d_call: -; j_call: TRBJ2-5; cdr3_nt: TGTGCCAGCTCACCAATGGGGGGCCACGAGACCCAGTACTTC; cdr3_aa: CASSPMGGHETQYF
v_call: TRBV29-1; clone_size: -; d_call: TRBD1; j_call: TRBJ2-7; cdr3_nt: TGCAGCGCCGGGACAGCTAGCTACGAGCAGTACTTC; cdr3_aa: CSAGTASYEQYF
v_call: TRBV14; clone_size: -; d_call: -; j_call: TRBJ2-7; cdr3_nt: TGTGCCAGCAGTGACGGCGTGCGCGAGCAGTACTTC; cdr3_aa: CASSDGVREQYF
v_call: TRBV7-2; clone_size: -; d_call: -; j_call: TRBJ2-1; cdr3_nt: TGTGCCAGCAGCTTAAGTGTTAGCGCTAATGAGCAGTTCTTC; cdr3_aa: CASSLSVSANEQFF
v_call: TRBV4-3; clone_size: -; d_call: TRBD2; j_call: TRBJ2-7; cdr3_nt: TGCGCCAGCAGCCAAACTAGTGACGGGAGGAACTCCTACGAGCAGTACTTC; cdr3_aa: CASSQTSDGRNSYEQYF
v_call: TRBV7-2; clone_size: -; d_call: -; j_call: TRBJ1-5; cdr3_nt: TGTGCCAGCAGCTTAGGGCAGGGAGAGGTGGGCAATCAGCCCCAGCATTTT; cdr3_aa: CASSLGQGEVGNQPQHF